The source of this TCR beta chain is a study of metastatic and nonmetastatic thyroid tumors. TCRdb re-processed the PCR reads through MiXCR. The data show about 27,000 clones, with 10% to 15% seen just once and 17% held by the top ten. This CDR3 has 14 residues. Trimming took 3 bases from V and 10 from J, leaving 16 bases between them. CDR1 is MNHEY and CDR2 is SMNVEV in the germline V gene (reference sequence). No treatment of any kind had been given to any patient before thyroid surgery. The V call is TRBV27, the J call TRBJ2-1; D is perhaps TRBD1 (6 bases). The sample comprised blood. The TCR sequence derives from a female donor with papillary thyroid cancer or a benign thyroid nodule (not recorded which). Some clones in this sample may be carry-over from other donors' samples. Here the CDR3 DNA reads TGTGCCAGCAGTTTTAAGGGGGTGAGAGGGGAGCAGTTCTTC. This codes for CASSFKGVRGEQFF.